A single sample gave rise to the 14 T cell receptor beta chains below, sequenced in a study of cytomegalovirus exposure and HLA in healthy donors. The PCR contained 60 Vbeta and 13 Jbeta primers. The assay was immunoSEQ multiplex PCR, and TCRdb's table has in-frame clones only and misses some. This table has more than 150,000 clones, 70% to 90% appearing once. Sequencing input: PBMCs. The receptors come from a woman between 18 and 29 years old in good health and CMV-seropositive.

This rearrangement joins TRBV27 to TRBJ2-2, with D maybe TRBD2 (7 bases). There are 17 residues in the CDR3. Germline V gene lookup returns CDR1 MNHEY and CDR2 SMNVEV (reference sequence). V dropped 2 bases and J dropped 6 bases, with 19 bases sitting between them. For the CDR3, the DNA is TGTGCCAGCAGTTTACTGGGGGGGGCCTTGGGGTCCGGGGAGCTGTTTTTT. It specifies CASSLLGGALGSGELFF.

V usage is TRBV5-5 and J usage is TRBJ2-7, with 9 bases matching TRBD1. V lost 0 bases to trimming and J lost 2 bases; unmatched junction nucleotides: 6. CDR3 size: 16 residues. Germline lookup yields CDR1 SGHKS and CDR2 YYEKEE (reference sequence). The CDR3 sequence is CASSLVGGTGTYEQYV. The CDR3 nucleotides are TGTGCCAGCAGCTTGGTTGGGGGGACAGGGACCTACGAGCAGTACGTC.

The rearrangement links TRBV5-6 to TRBJ1-2; D uncertain. Trimming took 3 bases from V and 7 from J, leaving 16 bases between them. Germline V gives CDR1 SGHDT, CDR2 YYEEEE. CDR3 length: 14 residues. CDR3 residues: CASSSRAMGGGYTF. CDR3 nucleotides: TGTGCCAGCAGCTCCCGGGCCATGGGAGGTGGCTACACCTTC.

The chain joins TRBV29-1 to TRBJ2-1, with D possibly being TRBD2 (6 bases). Germline V gene lookup returns CDR1 SQVTM and CDR2 ANQGSEA. The V gene lost 6 bases and the J gene lost 7 bases, with 25 bases spanning the gap. The CDR3 is made up of 16 amino acids. The CDR3 region is CSVRDFEGLSGNEQFF. In nucleotides, the CDR3 is TGCAGCGTCCGGGACTTTGAGGGACTTTCGGGGAATGAGCAGTTCTTC.

The genes are TRBV7-9 and TRBJ2-3, with 12 bases identical to TRBD2. The CDR3 consists of 16 residues. The trim removed 6 bases at V and 5 bases at J, leaving 9 bases unmatched. Per the germline V gene, CDR1 is SEHNR and CDR2 is FQNEAQ (reference sequence). CDR3 in DNA: TGTGCCAGCAGGGCACTAGCGGGGGGCACCGGAGATACGCAGTATTTT. It translates to CASRALAGGTGDTQYF.

This chain uses TRBV6-6 with TRBJ2-3; 9 positions agree with TRBD1. Germline V CDR1 and CDR2: MNHNY, SVGAGI (reference sequence). The CDR3 is 15 amino acids. J gave up 4 bases and V 8 bases, and 10 bases lay outside the gene matches. CDR3 protein: CASARRTGVPDTQYF. DNA of the CDR3: TGTGCCAGCGCTAGACGGACAGGGGTTCCAGATACGCAGTATTTT.

The chain recombines TRBV6-7 with TRBJ1-6; D is undetermined. TRBV6-7 is an ORF, and what it does is uncertain. This CDR3 contains 19 residues. Trimming pared 7 bases from V and 0 bases from J, leaving 22 bases between. The CDR3 nucleotides read TGTGCCAGCATGCGGCCGCTGCCATCTTTCAGCTCCTATAATTCACCCCTCCACTTT. This codes for CASMRPLPSFSSYNSPLHF.

The rearrangement uses TRBV6-1 and TRBJ2-7; weak D call: TRBD1 (5 bases). Germline-derived CDR1 and CDR2 are MNHNS and SASEGT. CDR3 length equals 13 residues. The germline V and J ends were trimmed by 3 bases and 2 bases, with 8 bases remaining between them. CDR3 nucleotides: TGTGCCAGCAGTGAGCGGACAACCTACGAGCAGTACGTC. Translating it yields CASSERTTYEQYV.

This rearrangement joins TRBV11-2 to TRBJ2-5; 8 bases match TRBD2. After removal of 3 bases from V and 1 base from J, the junction contained 13 bases not matched to a gene. The CDR3 loop spans 18 amino acids. Germline assignment: CDR1 SGHAT and CDR2 FQNNGV. For the CDR3, the DNA is TGTGCCAGCAGCTTCCTCCTCGGACTAGCTGTCGTCCAAGAGACCCAGTACTTC. Encoded protein: CASSFLLGLAVVQETQYF.

This chain connects TRBV30 to TRBJ1-1, with unresolved D. The CDR3 length is 13 residues. CDR1 is GTSNPN, CDR2 SVGIG, per germline (reference sequence). Trimming took 8 bases from V and 0 from J, leaving 13 bases between them. CDR3 DNA sequence: TGTGCCCATAAACAGAAACTGAACACTGAAGCTTTCTTT. It yields the protein CAHKQKLNTEAFF.

V usage is TRBV27 and J usage is TRBJ1-2; no clear D. The CDR3 sequence is 12 residues long. Germline CDR1 reads MNHEY; CDR2 reads SMNVEV (reference sequence). With 8 bases removed from V and 8 bases from J, the gap between germline ends came to 15 bases. CDR3: CASLRPAGGYTF. The CDR3 nucleotides are TGTGCCAGCCTTAGACCGGCGGGGGGCTACACCTTC.

The chain links TRBV14 to TRBJ2-5, with D perhaps TRBD2 (5 bases). Trimming removed 4 bases at V and 4 bases at J, with 7 bases between. CDR3 length: 12 amino acids. Germline-derived CDR1 and CDR2 are SGHDN and FVKESK. The CDR3 spells CASSRGRETQYF. The CDR3 coding sequence is TGTGCCAGCAGCCGTGGGAGAGAGACCCAGTACTTC.

The chain combines TRBV19 with TRBJ2-1; a weak D match, TRBD1 (6 bases). CDR1 LNHDA and CDR2 SQIVND come from the germline V gene (reference sequence). The V gene lost 0 bases and the J gene lost 6 bases, with 6 bases spanning the gap. The CDR3 spans 13 residues. The CDR3 DNA sequence: TGTGCCAGTAGTATAGACAGGGGCAATGAGCAGTTCTTC. It translates to CASSIDRGNEQFF.

This sequence joins TRBV10-3 and TRBJ2-1; 10 bases map to TRBD2. V shed 2 bases, J shed 8 bases, and the junction held 15 bases outside the gene matches. The germline V gene has CDR1 ENHRY and CDR2 SYGVKD. The CDR3 sequence is 18 residues long. The CDR3 DNA reads TGTGCCATCAGTGAGAGGAGGGCTAGCGGGGGCCGGGTGGATGAGCAGTTCTTC. This sequence encodes CAISERRASGGRVDEQFF.